These 27 T cell receptor beta chains came from one sample sequenced in a study of blood T cell repertoires in COVID-19. Libraries were prepared by immunoSEQ multiplex PCR; TCRdb keeps only in-frame clonotypes and omits some of them. Here the sample spans a few hundred thousand clones, around 87% being singletons. The specimen was peripheral blood. These receptors came from a woman between 50 and 59 years old who had recovered from COVID-19.

This sequence joins TRBV6-5 and TRBJ2-7; perhaps TRBD1 as D (6 bases). The CDR3 runs 15 residues. The V end lost 0 bases, the J end lost 0 bases, and 9 bases lay between the germline ends. The V gene's germline CDR1 is MNHEY and CDR2 SVGAGI. The CDR3 nucleotides read TGTGCCAGCAGTTACTCCAGGGGTAGCTCCTACGAGCAGTACTTC. It specifies CASSYSRGSSYEQYF.

This clone was observed a handful of times. The chain's CDR3 is CSVGGLAGAHEQYF. The DNA of the CDR3 is TGCAGCGTGGGGGGACTAGCGGGAGCACACGAGCAGTACTTC. The chain joins TRBV29-1 to TRBJ2-7; 14 bases line up with TRBD2. This CDR3 has 14 amino acids. V shed 6 bases and J 5 bases; nucleotides not matched to a gene: 6. Germline values: CDR1 SQVTM, CDR2 ANQGSEA.

The rearrangement joins TRBV7-2 to TRBJ1-2, with D possibly TRBD1 on 6 matching bases. CDR3 length equals 11 residues. The germline V gene has CDR1 SGHTA and CDR2 FQGNSA. Trimming pared 0 bases from V and 13 bases from J, leaving 9 bases between. The CDR3 loop reads CASSLAGAATF. The CDR3, as DNA: TGTGCCAGCAGCTTAGCGGGGGCAGCCACCTTC.

The chain has TRBV19 and TRBJ1-3, with TRBD1 matching over 7 bases. Per the germline V gene, CDR1 is LNHDA and CDR2 is SQIVND (reference sequence). This CDR3 contains 18 residues. After removal of 7 bases from V and 0 bases from J, the junction contained 15 bases not matched to a gene. The CDR3 DNA reads TGTGCCAGTACCACGCCATACAGGGGAATCAGCTCTGGAAACACCATATATTTT. It specifies CASTTPYRGISSGNTIYF.

The chain is built from TRBV5-4 and TRBJ1-1; D is undetermined. Trimming took 0 bases from V and 4 from J, leaving 7 bases between them. This CDR3 is built from 13 residues. Germline V gene lookup returns CDR1 SGHNT and CDR2 YYREEE (reference sequence). CDR3 sequence reads: CASSLVSGTEAFF. The CDR3 coding sequence is TGTGCCAGCAGCTTGGTTTCCGGCACTGAAGCTTTCTTT.

The chain is built from TRBV9 and TRBJ2-6; tentatively, D is TRBD2 (5 bases). Germline loops: CDR1 SGDLS, CDR2 YYNGEE. This CDR3 region has 19 residues. Trimming took 0 bases from V and 1 from J, leaving 17 bases between them. CDR3 sequence: CASSVARRPPPSGANVLTF. The DNA for the CDR3 is TGTGCCAGCAGCGTAGCCCGGAGGCCGCCTCCGTCTGGGGCCAACGTCCTGACTTTC.

The gene calls are TRBV6-5 and TRBJ1-4; no definite D call. Germline loops: CDR1 MNHEY, CDR2 SVGAGI. The CDR3 length is 15 residues. V was shortened by 6 bases and J by 4 bases, with 15 bases between the two germline ends. The CDR3 nucleotides read TGTGCCAGCAGCTACAGTACAGTCTATAATGAAAAACTGTTTTTT. Protein sequence: CASSYSTVYNEKLFF.

The rearrangement links TRBV6-1 to TRBJ2-6, with TRBD1 matching 7 bases. Germline V lookup: CDR1 MNHNS, CDR2 SASEGT. Germline trimming cut 0 bases from V and 2 bases from J; bases unmatched to any gene: 1. This CDR3 comprises 16 residues. The CDR3 reads CASSEAGQPGANVLTF. CDR3 in DNA: TGTGCCAGCAGTGAAGCGGGACAGCCTGGGGCCAACGTCCTGACTTTC.

This sequence joins TRBV19 and TRBJ2-1; D unclear. The CDR3 consists of 15 residues. Trimming shortened V by 0 bases and J by 0 bases, and 6 bases separated the two germline ends. The germline CDR1 and CDR2 sequences are LNHDA and SQIVND (reference sequence). Here the CDR3 DNA reads TGTGCCAGTAGTATAGAGGAGAGCTCCTACAATGAGCAGTTCTTC. Its protein product is CASSIEESSYNEQFF.

This chain links TRBV4-1 with TRBJ2-4; possible D gene TRBD1, 6 bases. CDR1 is MGHRA, CDR2 YSYEKL, per germline. CDR3 size: 16 residues. V lost 0 bases to trimming and J lost 6 bases, with 15 bases between them. This chain's CDR3 is CASSQEVGQGLNIQYF. The CDR3 DNA follows: TGCGCCAGCAGCCAAGAAGTGGGGCAGGGGCTAAACATTCAGTACTTC.

This clone was found once. V usage is TRBV6-1 and J usage is TRBJ1-2, with 10 bases fitting TRBD1. CDR3 length equals 18 residues. V was pared by 3 bases and J by 0 bases, with 10 bases of the junction left unmatched. Germline V gene sequence: CDR1 MNHNS, CDR2 SASEGT. In DNA form, the CDR3 reads TGTGCCAGCAGTGACTTTGGACAGGGGGACCGAGCTAACTATGGCTACACCTTC. Amino acids: CASSDFGQGDRANYGYTF.

The chain recombines TRBV7-2 with TRBJ2-7, with no clear D. V shed 4 bases and J shed 1 base, with 17 bases lying between them. The CDR3 has 16 residues. The germline V gene has CDR1 SGHTA and CDR2 FQGNSA. DNA for the CDR3: TGTGCCAGCAGCTACCCATCGAACTACGTTTCCTACGAGCAGTACTTC. It encodes CASSYPSNYVSYEQYF.

The J gene is TRBJ1-1, the V gene TRBV10-3; maybe TRBD1 (6 bases). The CDR3 contains 16 residues. The germline gives CDR1 ENHRY, CDR2 SYGVKD. Trimming removed 2 bases from V and 1 base from J, with 14 bases in between. The CDR3 DNA follows: TGTGCCATCAGTGAGCCGCCAGGGGCGCCGAACACTGAAGCTTTCTTT. This codes for CAISEPPGAPNTEAFF.

The CDR3 DNA reads TGCGCCAGCCTGGGCGGACAGGGAGTCAGGAAGGGCCGGTACGAGCAGTACTTC. This encodes CASLGGQGVRKGRYEQYF. V and J are TRBV10-1 and TRBJ2-7; 8 positions match TRBD1. V was pared by 8 bases and J by 4 bases, with 22 bases of the junction left unmatched. The CDR3 runs to 18 residues. In germline, CDR1 is WNHNN, CDR2 SYGVQD (reference sequence).

Remarks on this clone: The sample holds other DNA sequences that translate to the same CDR3. The chain joins TRBV19 to TRBJ1-1; D is unresolved. This CDR3 spans 13 amino acids. Trimming cost V 2 bases and J 3 bases, with 7 bases left between them. The germline V gene has CDR1 LNHDA and CDR2 SQIVND (reference sequence). This CDR3 is CASSIRGDTEAFF. In DNA, the CDR3 is TGTGCCAGTAGTATAAGAGGAGACACTGAAGCTTTCTTT. Full variable domain (rest looked up from reference TRBV19 and TRBJ1-1): DGGITQSPKYLFRKEGQNVTLSCEQNLNHDAMYWYRQDPGQGLRLIYYSQIVNDFQKGDIAEGYSVSREKKESFPLTVTSAQKNPTAFYLCASSIRGDTEAFFGQGTRLTVV.

The V call is TRBV9, the J call TRBJ1-2, with D uncertain. Trimming stripped 0 bases from V and 6 bases from J, with 12 bases between. Germline CDR1 reads SGDLS; CDR2 reads YYNGEE. CDR3 length equals 14 residues. The CDR3 loop reads CASSVVSEADGYTF. The DNA of the CDR3 is TGTGCCAGCAGCGTAGTATCCGAAGCGGATGGCTACACCTTC.

The chain couples TRBV12-3 or TRBV12-4 to TRBJ1-5; D ambiguous. Trimming removed 10 bases from V and 4 bases from J, with 14 bases in between. The CDR3 extends over 13 amino acids. The chain's CDR3 is CAIARAGNQPQHF. Written as DNA, the CDR3 is TGTGCCATTGCGAGGGCGGGAAATCAGCCCCAGCATTTT.

V usage is TRBV6-2 or TRBV6-3 and J usage is TRBJ1-1; tentatively, D is TRBD1 (5 bases). Germline lookup yields CDR1 MNHEY and CDR2 SVGEGT. The CDR3 sequence is 13 residues long. V was shortened by 6 bases and J by 7 bases, with 15 bases between the two germline ends. CDR3 amino acids: CASSRPDRSEAFF. CDR3 sequence (DNA): TGTGCCAGCAGCCGCCCCGACAGAAGTGAAGCTTTCTTT.

The chain couples TRBV5-1 to TRBJ2-7; TRBD1 might be the D (6 bases). V gave up 4 bases and J gave up 1 base, with 15 bases separating them. Germline V gene data show CDR1 as SGHRS and CDR2 as YFSETQ. The CDR3 runs 15 residues. This CDR3 reads CASSTWGQASYEQYF. The DNA of the CDR3 is TGCGCCAGCAGCACGTGGGGACAAGCATCCTACGAGCAGTACTTC.

The V and J genes are TRBV7-2 and TRBJ1-2, with D possibly TRBD1 on 6 matching bases. With 5 bases removed from V and 4 bases from J, the gap between germline ends came to 17 bases. CDR1 and CDR2 (germline): SGHTA, FQGNSA. The CDR3 has 15 amino acids. CDR3 sequence: CASSLGPGESYGYTF. The CDR3 nucleotides read TGTGCCAGCAGCCTGGGGCCAGGGGAGTCCTATGGCTACACCTTC.

This clone was recorded once. V and J are TRBV7-6 and TRBJ2-5, with 8 positions matching TRBD1. The CDR3 totals 15 residues. V shed 6 bases, J shed 5 bases, and the junction held 11 bases outside the gene matches. Germline V lookup: CDR1 SGHVS, CDR2 FNYEAQ. In DNA form, the CDR3 reads TGTGCCAGCAGGCCCATCAGGGGGCGAGTGGAGACCCAGTACTTC. Its protein is CASRPIRGRVETQYF.

The V gene is TRBV11-2, the J gene TRBJ2-3; TRBD2 is a possible D gene (6 bases). Germline assignment: CDR1 SGHAT and CDR2 FQNNGV. This CDR3 region has 15 residues. Trimming shortened V by 2 bases and J by 3 bases, and 12 bases separated the two germline ends. This CDR3 reads CASSLLAAGTDTQYF. The CDR3 region has the DNA TGTGCCAGCAGCTTATTAGCGGCAGGAACAGATACGCAGTATTTT.

This clone was found once. V usage is TRBV4-1 and J usage is TRBJ2-7, with 7 bases fitting TRBD2. Germline CDR1 reads MGHRA; CDR2 reads YSYEKL. CDR3 size: 18 residues. Trimming took 0 bases from V and 5 from J; bases not matched to a gene: 16. The CDR3 is CASSQETAAGAHRDEQYF. CDR3 nucleotides: TGCGCCAGCAGCCAAGAGACGGCCGCGGGAGCGCATCGGGACGAGCAGTACTTC.

The J gene is TRBJ2-3, the V gene TRBV5-5, with a possible D match to TRBD2 (6 bases). This CDR3 spans 18 amino acids. The germline CDR1 and CDR2 sequences are SGHKS and YYEKEE (reference sequence). The V end was cut by 0 bases, the J end by 2 bases, with 19 bases between. The CDR3 reads CASSLASVGGAFTDTQYF. As DNA, the CDR3 is TGTGCCAGCAGCTTGGCCTCGGTCGGCGGGGCGTTCACAGATACGCAGTATTTT.

The rearrangement links TRBV3-1 (or the pseudogene TRBV3-2) to TRBJ1-1; D not resolved. There are 14 residues in the CDR3. Trimming removed 4 bases at V and 1 base at J, with 10 bases between. Germline CDR1 reads LGHDT; CDR2 reads YNNKEL (reference sequence). DNA for the CDR3: TGTGCCAGCAGCCGCCTGTCAGAGAACACTGAAGCTTTCTTT. Its protein product is CASSRLSENTEAFF.

This chain links TRBV5-4 with TRBJ1-2; 8 bases agree with TRBD1. Unmatched junction bases numbered 7, after V lost 3 bases and J lost 3 bases. The CDR3 has 15 amino acids. Looked up from germline, CDR1 is SGHNT and CDR2 is YYREEE (reference sequence). CDR3 region: CASSSGQGVDYGYTF. The CDR3 region has the DNA TGTGCCAGCAGCTCTGGACAGGGAGTTGACTATGGCTACACCTTC. Full variable domain (missing parts from reference TRBV5-4 and TRBJ1-2): ETGVTQSPTHLIKTRGQQVTLRCSSQSGHNTVSWYQQALGQGPQFIFQYYREEENGRGNFPPRFSGLQFPNYSSELNVNALELDDSALYLCASSSGQGVDYGYTFGSGTRLTVV.

The chain recombines TRBV5-4 with TRBJ1-2; 7 bases map to TRBD1. The CDR3 runs 14 residues. V was clipped by 1 base and J by 7 bases; unmatched bases: 7. The V gene's germline CDR1 is SGHNT and CDR2 YYREEE (reference sequence). CDR3 DNA sequence: TGTGCCAGCAGCTTGCCCGGGACAGCATTTGGCTACACCTTC. It translates to CASSLPGTAFGYTF.